This entry lists 24 T cell receptor beta chains sequenced from one sample in a study of sequential checkpoint blockade in melanoma. Generated by immunoSEQ multiplex PCR, the TCRdb table keeps only in-frame clones and is missing some. The sample includes tens of thousands of clones, about 89% of them seen just once. The treatment: randomized to nivolumab then ipilimumab (arm A) or the reverse (arm B). Sequencing used CD8+ T cells sorted from blood (inferred from file names), obtained from a patient given nivolumab and ipilimumab in sequence. The receptors derive from a human donor with melanoma.

The V and J genes are TRBV6-5 and TRBJ1-4, with D perhaps TRBD1 (5 bases). V lost 2 bases and J lost 3, with 13 bases in between. Germline V CDR1 and CDR2: MNHEY, SVGAGI. The CDR3 is 16 amino acids. The CDR3, as DNA: TGTGCCAGCAGTTACCGGGGGATATTGGCTAATGAAAAACTGTTTTTT. Protein sequence: CASSYRGILANEKLFF.

The chain recombines TRBV19 with TRBJ1-2; 12 bases line up with TRBD1. This CDR3 is 15 amino acids long. Germline V CDR1 and CDR2: LNHDA, SQIVND (reference sequence). With V trimmed by 5 bases and J by 4 bases, 5 bases remained unmatched. In DNA form, the CDR3 reads TGTGCCAGTAGTTTTGGGACAGGGGGCGCCTATGGCTACACCTTC. Its protein product is CASSFGTGGAYGYTF.

This clone has only a few counts. Here the CDR3 reads CASTATGFGEQYF. CDR3 coding DNA: TGTGCCAGTACCGCCACGGGATTTGGCGAGCAGTACTTC. The rearrangement joins TRBV19 to TRBJ2-7; D may be TRBD2 (5 bases). This CDR3 has 13 amino acids. Germline V lookup: CDR1 LNHDA, CDR2 SQIVND (reference sequence). V lost 7 bases, J lost 6 bases, and 16 bases lay in between.

J is TRBJ1-4 and V is TRBV28, with D possibly being TRBD1 (6 bases). Trimming removed 6 bases at V and 13 bases at J, with 12 bases between. The CDR3 consists of 11 residues. Germline values: CDR1 MDHEN, CDR2 SYDVKM. CDR3 nucleotide sequence: TGTGCCAGCAGGGGACAAGGAGGACTGTTTTTT. Protein: CASRGQGGLFF.

The chain joins TRBV28 to TRBJ2-7; 7 nucleotides line up with TRBD1. CDR1 is MDHEN, CDR2 SYDVKM, per germline. The CDR3 spans 14 residues. V gave up 7 bases and J gave up 0 bases; unmatched junction bases: 6. The CDR3 sequence is CASTGRDSSYEQYF. The DNA for the CDR3 is TGTGCCAGCACCGGCCGGGACAGCTCCTACGAGCAGTACTTC.

The chain combines TRBV7-9 with TRBJ2-5; maybe TRBD2 (6 bases). Trimming cost V 5 bases and J 3 bases, with 22 bases left between them. Germline V gene lookup returns CDR1 SEHNR and CDR2 FQNEAQ (reference sequence). This CDR3 has 17 amino acids. The CDR3 sequence: CASSGSAGPAPKETQYF. Here the CDR3 DNA reads TGTGCCAGCAGCGGGAGTGCGGGGCCCGCTCCTAAAGAGACCCAGTACTTC.

The chain employs TRBV27 and TRBJ1-4; no clear D. CDR3 size: 14 residues. Germline CDR1 reads MNHEY; CDR2 reads SMNVEV (reference sequence). Trimming pared 2 bases from V and 0 bases from J, leaving 4 bases between. CDR3 sequence: CASSLGATNEKLFF. The CDR3 region has the DNA TGTGCCAGCAGTTTAGGAGCAACTAATGAAAAACTGTTTTTT.

The rearrangement links TRBV7-6 to TRBJ2-2; 10 bases match TRBD2. The CDR3 length is 21 residues. CDR1 and CDR2 (germline): SGHVS, FNYEAQ. Trimming cost V 4 bases and J 0 bases; bases outside gene matches: 17. CDR3 sequence reads: CASSYGLAAIPPPANTGELFF. DNA for the CDR3: TGTGCCAGCAGCTATGGACTAGCGGCCATTCCCCCCCCTGCGAACACCGGGGAGCTGTTTTTT. The full variable domain, in which reference TRBV7-6 and TRBJ2-2 provide the parts outside the CDR3, is GAGVSQSPRYKVTKRGQDVALRCDPISGHVSLYWYRQALGQGPEFLTYFNYEAQQDKSGLPNDRFSAERPEGSISTLTIQRTEQRDSAMYRCASSYGLAAIPPPANTGELFFGEGSRLTVL.

The gene calls are TRBV19 and TRBJ2-3; TRBD2 is a possible D gene (7 bases). This CDR3 contains 16 residues. Germline loops: CDR1 LNHDA, CDR2 SQIVND (reference sequence). V was pared by 3 bases and J by 0 bases, with 13 bases between. CDR3 loop: CASSILGGHSTDTQYF. The CDR3 DNA reads TGTGCCAGTAGTATTCTCGGGGGGCATAGCACAGATACGCAGTATTTT.

This chain connects TRBV15 to TRBJ2-5; unclear D gene. The V gene lost 1 base and the J gene lost 7 bases, with 10 bases spanning the gap. The CDR3 sequence is 13 residues long. CDR1 is LNHNV and CDR2 is YYDKDF in the germline V gene (reference sequence). The CDR3 spells CATSRAETGTQYF. As DNA, the CDR3 is TGTGCCACCAGCAGAGCGGAGACCGGGACCCAGTACTTC.

V usage is TRBV25-1 and J usage is TRBJ2-3; 9 bases are shared with TRBD1. CDR3 length: 15 amino acids. V shed 8 bases, J shed 4 bases, and the junction held 10 bases outside the gene matches. CDR1 is MGHDK and CDR2 is SYGVNS in the germline V gene. The CDR3 DNA is TGTGCCAGCCTCGGACAGGGGAGGGTAGCAGATACGCAGTATTTT. It specifies CASLGQGRVADTQYF.

The rearrangement uses TRBV11-2 and TRBJ2-5; TRBD2 matches 12 bases. The V gene's germline CDR1 is SGHAT and CDR2 FQNNGV. The CDR3 covers 19 residues. The V segment lost 2 bases and the J segment 5 bases; nucleotides outside the gene matches: 15. CDR3 DNA sequence: TGTGCCAGCAGCTTAAGGTTCCTAGCGGGAGGGCCCGGGGGCGAGACCCAGTACTTC. It translates to CASSLRFLAGGPGGETQYF.

The V gene is TRBV9, the J gene TRBJ2-2; possible D gene TRBD2, 5 bases. Trimming took off 3 bases at V and 9 bases at J, with 12 bases between the two ends. In germline, CDR1 is SGDLS, CDR2 YYNGEE. The CDR3 extends over 13 amino acids. The CDR3 sequence is CASSGTYDRELFF. The CDR3 DNA reads TGTGCCAGCAGCGGGACTTACGACCGGGAGCTGTTTTTT.

This clone has more than one count but fewer than ten. The chain combines TRBV14 with TRBJ2-7; the D is unclear. The CDR3 extends over 13 amino acids. From germline, CDR1 is SGHDN and CDR2 FVKESK. The germline V and J ends were trimmed by 3 bases and 2 bases, with 8 bases remaining between them. For the CDR3, the DNA is TGTGCCAGCAGCCATATGGGCGCCTACGAGCAGTACGTC. Protein sequence: CASSHMGAYEQYV.

V usage is TRBV6-5 and J usage is TRBJ2-7; TRBD1 agrees at 9 bases. CDR1 and CDR2 (germline): MNHEY, SVGAGI. Trimming removed 6 bases from V and 5 bases from J; junction bases left unmatched: 11. The CDR3 consists of 15 residues. The CDR3 protein is CASSPQGAGAHEQYF. CDR3 nucleotides: TGTGCCAGCAGCCCACAGGGGGCTGGGGCCCACGAGCAGTACTTC.

The chain uses TRBV9 and TRBJ2-4; D gene ambiguous. This CDR3 is 15 amino acids long. Germline CDR1 reads SGDLS; CDR2 reads YYNGEE. V was trimmed by 4 bases and J by 0 bases, leaving 11 bases between them. The CDR3 region has the DNA TGTGCCAGCAGCCCTGAGAAACTAGCCAAAAACATTCAGTACTTC. Its translation is CASSPEKLAKNIQYF.

The genes are TRBV7-9 and TRBJ1-2; D remains ambiguous. V gave up 0 bases and J gave up 3 bases, with 8 bases separating them. This CDR3 has 14 amino acids. The germline V gene has CDR1 SEHNR and CDR2 FQNEAQ (reference sequence). CDR3 sequence: CASSLAGGDYGYTF. The CDR3 coding sequence is TGTGCCAGCAGCTTAGCGGGCGGGGACTATGGCTACACCTTC.

This CDR3 reads CASSFGTGNTGELFF. The CDR3 DNA reads as TGTGCCAGCAGTTTTGGTACAGGGAACACCGGGGAGCTGTTTTTT. This chain connects TRBV28 to TRBJ2-2; the D gene is possibly TRBD1 (5 bases). V was pared by 3 bases and J by 1 base, with 9 bases between. Germline-derived CDR1 and CDR2 are MDHEN and SYDVKM. The CDR3 sequence is 15 residues long. Together with reference TRBV28 and TRBJ2-2, the CDR3 gives the full variable domain: DVKVTQSSRYLVKRTGEKVFLECVQDMDHENMFWYRQDPGLGLRLIYFSYDVKMKEKGDIPEGYSVSREKKERFSLILESASTNQTSMYLCASSFGTGNTGELFFGEGSRLTVL.

This chain uses TRBV5-1 with TRBJ1-6; the match to TRBD1 covers 7 bases. Germline lookup yields CDR1 SGHRS and CDR2 YFSETQ. Trimming removed 0 bases from V and 8 bases from J; junction bases left unmatched: 2. The CDR3 is made up of 14 amino acids. CDR3 nucleotides: TGCGCCAGCAGCTTGGAGGGGGCGCATTCACCCCTCCACTTT. Protein: CASSLEGAHSPLHF.

The CDR3 here is CASSVVGQGLDTQYF. CDR3 nucleotide sequence: TGTGCCAGCAGTGTTGTGGGACAGGGGCTCGATACGCAGTATTTT. V and J are TRBV25-1 and TRBJ2-3, with 10 bases lining up with TRBD1. Germline values: CDR1 MGHDK, CDR2 SYGVNS. The CDR3 totals 15 residues. Trimming took 4 bases from V and 6 from J; bases not matched to a gene: 7.

The chain couples TRBV11-2 to TRBJ1-5, with 7 positions matching TRBD1. The CDR3 runs 13 residues. V was clipped by 2 bases and J by 7 bases; unmatched bases: 2. Germline CDR1 and CDR2: SGHAT and FQNNGV. The CDR3 region is CASSLQGVQPQHF. The CDR3 DNA reads as TGTGCCAGCAGCTTACAGGGGGTACAGCCCCAGCATTTT.

This sequence joins TRBV27 and TRBJ2-7; 8 positions agree with TRBD1. J was trimmed by 9 bases and V by 6 bases; bases with no gene match: 4. In germline, CDR1 is MNHEY, CDR2 SMNVEV (reference sequence). The CDR3 has 11 amino acids. CDR3: CASRGQAGQYV. The CDR3 DNA follows: TGTGCCAGCAGGGGACAGGCCGGGCAGTACGTC.

This clone has a handful of counts. This chain links TRBV27 with TRBJ1-1; maybe TRBD1 (6 bases). Trimming pared 6 bases from V and 1 base from J, leaving 21 bases between. This CDR3 region has 17 residues. The germline V gene encodes CDR1 MNHEY and CDR2 SMNVEV (reference sequence). In DNA, the CDR3 is TGTGCCAGCAGCGGAGTCAGGGGCATCTCAACGAACACTGAAGCTTTCTTT. Protein product: CASSGVRGISTNTEAFF.

Regarding this clone: The same CDR3 arises from other DNA sequences in this sample as well. This rearrangement joins TRBV19 to TRBJ1-1, with TRBD1 matching over 7 bases. The V and J ends lost 3 bases and 4 bases, in that order; junction bases with no gene match: 2. The CDR3 covers 13 residues. Germline V CDR1 and CDR2: LNHDA, SQIVND (reference sequence). CDR3 sequence reads: CASSIGTATEAFF. CDR3 coding DNA: TGTGCCAGTAGTATTGGGACAGCCACTGAAGCTTTCTTT.